The next 22 T cell receptor beta chains were all read from a single sample in a study of metastatic and nonmetastatic thyroid tumors. Via MiXCR, TCRdb re-called the PCR reads. Here the sample spans roughly 13,000 clones, about 30% being singletons. There were no patients who had received any treatment before thyroid surgery. The sample taken for sequencing was tumor tissue. Receptors originate from a female donor with papillary thyroid cancer or a benign thyroid nodule (not recorded which). Some clones in this sample may be carry-over from other donors' samples.

The rearrangement joins TRBV5-5 to TRBJ2-7, with D perhaps TRBD1 (6 bases). From germline, CDR1 is SGHKS and CDR2 YYEKEE (reference sequence). CDR3 size: 16 residues. V was pared by 0 bases and J by 0 bases, with 13 bases between. The CDR3 coding sequence is TGTGCCAGCAGCTTGGTTTTTGGGGGCCTCTCCTACGAGCAGTACTTC. Translation: CASSLVFGGLSYEQYF.

The chain recombines TRBV30 with TRBJ2-3; D possibly corresponds to TRBD1 (8 bases). Trimming took 6 bases from V and 6 from J, leaving 16 bases between them. Germline assignment: CDR1 GTSNPN and CDR2 SVGIG (reference sequence). CDR3 length equals 13 residues. CDR3 nucleotides: TGTGCCTGTAGGGACAGGCGGGAGGATACGCAGTATTTT. This codes for CACRDRREDTQYF.

This clone was picked up many times. The gene calls are TRBV5-4 and TRBJ2-3; 8 bases agree with TRBD2. CDR3 length: 15 residues. Trimming took 2 bases from V and 0 from J; bases not matched to a gene: 2. CDR1 and CDR2 (germline): SGHNT, YYREEE (reference sequence). The CDR3: CASSFIAGSTDTQYF. Here the CDR3 DNA reads TGTGCCAGCAGCTTCATAGCGGGAAGCACAGATACGCAGTATTTT.

This clone came up many times. This sequence may be a read error, since a much larger clone differs from it by one base. Since no conserved phenylalanine or tryptophan closes the CDR3, a read error is the likely cause. The chain has TRBV2 and TRBJ2-1; TRBD2 matches at 8 bases. The CDR3 consists of 15 residues. V lost 8 bases, J lost 1 base, and 7 bases stayed unmatched. The V gene's germline CDR1 is SNHLY and CDR2 FYNNEI. The DNA of the CDR3 is TGTGCCAGCTCCGGCGGGGGGCAATCCTACAATGAGCAGTTCCTC. It yields the protein CASSGGGQSYNEQFL.

This clone was detected ten times or more. This chain connects TRBV29-1 to TRBJ1-1; D gene unclear. Trimming left V 4 bases short and J 9 bases short, with 18 bases between. This CDR3 has 13 residues. Looked up from germline, CDR1 is SQVTM and CDR2 is ANQGSEA. This CDR3 is CSVGGGQITQAFF. CDR3 sequence (DNA): TGCAGCGTTGGGGGAGGGCAGATAACGCAAGCTTTCTTT. Together with reference TRBV29-1 and TRBJ1-1, the CDR3 gives the full variable domain: SAVISQKPSRDICQRGTSLTIQCQVDSQVTMMFWYRQQPGQSLTLIATANQGSEATYESGFVIDKFPISRPNLTFSTLTVSNMSPEDSSIYLCSVGGGQITQAFFGQGTRLTVV.

This clone occurred many times. This sequence joins TRBV28 and TRBJ1-6, with a weak D call TRBD1 (5 bases). This CDR3 comprises 15 residues. With 5 bases removed from V and 2 bases from J, the gap between germline ends came to 10 bases. The germline gives CDR1 MDHEN, CDR2 SYDVKM. CDR3 nucleotides: TGTGCCAGCAGTACGGGACCGCCCTATAATTCACCCCTCCACTTT. Amino acid sequence: CASSTGPPYNSPLHF.

The chain links TRBV6-1 to TRBJ2-1; D may be TRBD2 (6 bases). The CDR3 length is 13 residues. V was clipped by 2 bases and J by 8 bases, with 10 bases between them. Per germline, CDR1 MNHNS and CDR2 SASEGT. In DNA, the CDR3 is TGTGCCAGCAGTGAAAAGGGAGGCGATGAGCAGTTCTTC. The encoded protein is CASSEKGGDEQFF.

This clone was recorded many times. This chain joins TRBV4-3 and TRBJ2-3, with D possibly being TRBD1 or TRBD2 (5 bases each). The CDR3 is 17 residues long. Germline V gives CDR1 LGHNA, CDR2 YSLEER. Trimming pared 4 bases from V and 3 bases from J, leaving 20 bases between. The CDR3 protein is CASSLRGPGGGTDTQYF. CDR3 DNA: TGCGCCAGCAGCCTCCGAGGGCCAGGTGGGGGTACAGATACGCAGTATTTT.

Notes on this clone: The junction departs from germline at one end; a sequencing error may be responsible. The chain employs TRBV20-1 and TRBJ2-1, with 9 bases fitting TRBD2. The CDR3 is made up of 14 amino acids. Looked up from germline, CDR1 is DFQATT and CDR2 is SNEGSKA (reference sequence). The CDR3 loop is CSARTLAGNNEQFF. In nucleotides, the CDR3 is TGTAGTGCTAGAACGCTAGCGGGAAACAATGAGCAGTTCTTC.

The chain carries TRBV6-5 and TRBJ1-2; D is unresolved. The CDR3 runs 14 residues. Germline-derived CDR1 and CDR2 are MNHEY and SVGAGI. V lost 1 base and J 1 base, leaving 7 bases between the germline ends. The CDR3 DNA follows: TGTGCCAGCAGTTACTGGTGGGGTAACTATGGCTACACCTTC. Protein: CASSYWWGNYGYTF.

This clone was detected only once. Here the CDR3 reads CSGNRLAGSYEQYF. The CDR3 DNA reads TGCAGTGGAAATAGACTAGCGGGGTCCTACGAGCAGTACTTC. The chain combines TRBV20-1 with TRBJ2-7, with 11 bases that match TRBD2. This CDR3 spans 14 amino acids. Unmatched junction bases numbered 6, after V lost 7 bases and J lost 1 base. The germline V gene encodes CDR1 DFQATT and CDR2 SNEGSKA (reference sequence).

The rearrangement links TRBV6-1 to TRBJ1-1, with D tentatively TRBD1 (6 bases). Germline-derived CDR1 and CDR2 are MNHNS and SASEGT. Trimming left V 5 bases short and J 4 bases short, with 23 bases between. The CDR3 length is 17 residues. In DNA, the CDR3 is TGTGCCAGCAGTACCCTCCCCTTGGACAGAGTAGGCACTGAAGCTTTCTTT. This gives the protein CASSTLPLDRVGTEAFF.

This clone came up many times. This rearrangement joins TRBV6-1 to TRBJ2-3; 9 bases are a match to TRBD2. This CDR3 has 15 residues. V gave up 6 bases and J gave up 4 bases; unmatched junction bases: 8. Per the germline V gene, CDR1 is MNHNS and CDR2 is SASEGT. This CDR3 reads CASRLAGSAADTQYF. The CDR3 bases are TGTGCCAGCAGACTAGCGGGCTCGGCAGCAGATACGCAGTATTTT.

The rearrangement uses TRBV30 and TRBJ2-7, with TRBD2 matching over 9 bases. After removal of 2 bases from V and 7 bases from J, the junction contained 6 bases not matched to a gene. CDR1 and CDR2 from the germline V gene are GTSNPN and SVGIG (reference sequence). There are 13 residues in the CDR3. CDR3 nucleotides: TGTGCCTGGAGTATGATAGCGGGAGAGGAGCAGTACTTC. Protein: CAWSMIAGEEQYF.

The chain links TRBV30 to TRBJ1-3; D is uncertain. The CDR3 spans 15 residues. With 2 bases removed from V and 0 bases from J, the gap between germline ends came to 11 bases. Germline V gene sequence: CDR1 GTSNPN, CDR2 SVGIG (reference sequence). This CDR3 reads CAWSYLGSSGNTIYF. The CDR3 DNA reads as TGTGCCTGGAGTTATCTGGGAAGCTCTGGAAACACCATATATTTT.

This clone appeared once. The chain uses TRBV5-1 and TRBJ2-1; 11 bases map to TRBD2. The CDR3 spans 14 residues. The V and J ends lost 4 bases and 9 bases, in that order; junction bases with no gene match: 6. Germline CDR1 is SGHRS and CDR2 is YFSETQ. The DNA of the CDR3 is TGCGCCAGCAGCGGGCTAGCGGGAGGTGGTGAGCAGTTCTTC. This sequence encodes CASSGLAGGGEQFF.

This clone was found many times. Since a much larger clone is just one base distant, this may be a read error. The gene calls are TRBV5-1 and TRBJ2-1, with D tentatively TRBD2 (6 bases). This CDR3 has 16 residues. The V gene's germline CDR1 is SGHRS and CDR2 YFSETQ. The chain's CDR3 is CASSLRTGTGYNEQLF. The CDR3 DNA sequence: TGCGCCAGCAGCTTGCGGACCGGGACTGGATATAATGAGCAGCTCTTC.

This clone was detected a few times. V gene TRBV27 combines with J gene TRBJ1-6, with D possibly matching TRBD1 (5 bases). In germline, CDR1 is MNHEY, CDR2 SMNVEV (reference sequence). V gave up 5 bases and J gave up 8 bases, with 7 bases separating them. The CDR3 has 12 residues. CDR3 amino acids: CASSEQDSPLHF. CDR3 bases: TGTGCCAGCAGTGAACAGGATTCACCCCTCCACTTT.

The chain uses TRBV7-8 and TRBJ1-1; 10 bases match TRBD1. CDR1 is SGHVS and CDR2 is FQNEAQ in the germline V gene. Trimming took 1 base from V and 4 from J; bases not matched to a gene: 9. This CDR3 spans 17 amino acids. The CDR3 DNA reads TGTGCCAGCAGCTTAGGGAGGGACAGGGGTTTGGCCACTGAAGCTTTCTTT. It codes for CASSLGRDRGLATEAFF.

This clone was detected ten times or more. The J gene is TRBJ1-2, the V gene TRBV4-2; the D gene is possibly TRBD1 (6 bases). Germline lookup yields CDR1 LGHNA and CDR2 YNFKEQ. The CDR3 spans 14 residues. V lost 0 bases, J lost 6 bases, and 11 bases lay in between. Written as DNA, the CDR3 is TGTGCCAGCAGCCAAGATAGGGGGGCTGATGGCTACACCTTC. It yields the protein CASSQDRGADGYTF.

The sample holds many counts of this clone. The CDR3 is CASRTPGGVNQPQHF. CDR3 bases: TGTGCCAGCAGGACTCCAGGGGGGGTCAATCAGCCCCAGCATTTT. The rearrangement uses TRBV28 and TRBJ1-5; 7 positions agree with TRBD1. Trimming took 6 bases from V and 3 from J; bases not matched to a gene: 8. Per the germline V gene, CDR1 is MDHEN and CDR2 is SYDVKM. This CDR3 spans 15 amino acids.

The rearrangement uses TRBV20-1 and TRBJ2-4; weak D call: TRBD1 (5 bases). V was clipped by 5 bases and J by 8 bases, with 13 bases between them. Per the germline V gene, CDR1 is DFQATT and CDR2 is SNEGSKA (reference sequence). The length of the CDR3 is 12 residues. The CDR3 DNA is TGCAGTGCTGACAGTTTTTTAGACATTCAGTACTTC. Amino acids: CSADSFLDIQYF.